The present TCR beta chain was sequenced within a study of cytomegalovirus exposure and HLA in healthy donors. It was with 60 Vbeta and 13 Jbeta primers that the PCR ran. Here immunoSEQ multiplex PCR was the method, and the copy in TCRdb shows in-frame clones only, minus some. The sample consists of roughly 93,000 clones, about four fifths of them appearing once. V was clipped by 3 bases and J by 3 bases, with 14 bases between them. This CDR3 has 14 residues. Germline V gene data show CDR1 as GTSNPN and CDR2 as SVGIG (reference sequence). Input material: PBMCs. The receptor's source is a young man in good health and CMV-seropositive. The chain joins TRBV30 to TRBJ1-2, with D tentatively TRBD1 (6 bases). CDR3 sequence (DNA): TGTGCCTGGAGGCGTGAGGCAGGGGACTATGGCTACACCTTC. Translation gives CAWRREAGDYGYTF. The full variable domain, in which reference TRBV30 and TRBJ1-2 provide the parts outside the CDR3, is SQTIHQWPATLVQPVGSPLSLECTVEGTSNPNLYWYRQAAGRGLQLLFYSVGIGQISSEVPQNLSASRPQDRQFILSSKKLLLSDSGFYLCAWRREAGDYGYTFGSGTRLTVV.